The T cell receptor (beta chain) under discussion was sequenced for a study of blood T cells in healthy people across ages. Note on this clonotype: Its antigen is unknown.

Trimming took off 6 bases at V and 10 bases at J, with 15 bases between the two ends. Germline CDR1 MNHEY, CDR2 SVGEGT. The CDR3 loop spans 12 amino acids. Using a J-beta primer mix together with a sample-barcoded 5' primer, a second PCR was run for about 6 to 12 cycles. A template-switch adaptor that had 12 random nucleotides put a tag on each cDNA molecule. The study obtained at least 2.5 million CDR3-containing paired-end reads from every sample. TCRdb re-called the 5' RACE reads with MiXCR, one entry per CDR3 protein. This table has hundreds of thousands of distinct CDR3 sequences, roughly 49% appearing once. General observations from the study: Naive CD4+ cells and diversity were both higher in long-lived donors than in aged donors.

The V and J genes are TRBV6-2 or TRBV6-3 and TRBJ1-1; D gene ambiguous. The sequence was collected from a woman in her sixties in good health. Sequencing was carried out using blood. This CDR3 reads CASSLQRLRAFF. The CDR3 DNA reads TGTGCCAGCAGCCTCCAACGCCTTCGAGCTTTCTTT.